This T cell receptor beta chain emerged from a study of monozygotic twins with inflammatory bowel disease. TCRdb reprocessed the 5' RACE reads and keeps a single row for each CDR3 protein, giving no DNA. The sample table includes around 380,000 distinct CDR3 sequences. Germline CDR1 SGHTA, CDR2 FQGNSA. The CDR3 has 17 amino acids. The chain joins TRBV7-2 to TRBJ2-3; lacking DNA, the TRBD1 call made by TCRdb goes unchecked. The sequenced material came from blood. This clonotype originated in a human donor with ulcerative colitis or Crohn's disease, or a healthy co-twin of an affected twin (not recorded which). The CDR3 here is CASSLVGTGLLTDTQYF.